The present TCR beta chain was sequenced within a study of memory B cells and T cells in multiple sclerosis. About this clone: Antigen: not known.

Germline V gives CDR1 SEHNR, CDR2 FQNEAQ (reference sequence). V dropped 4 bases and J dropped 0 bases, with 9 bases sitting between them. The CDR3 has 14 amino acids. After stimulus-free culture, autoproliferating CFSE-dim and non-proliferating CFSE-high T cells were sequenced separately. Replicate wells were pooled after approximately 7 days of stimulus-free culture of some 50 million CFSE-labeled PBMCs. The table came from immunoSEQ multiplex PCR; TCRdb's copy has only in-frame clones and leaves some out. Among some 49,000 clones listed, roughly 82% were seen once. V and J are TRBV7-9 and TRBJ1-1, with D possibly matching TRBD1 (6 bases). The sequencing sample was made of PBMCs from blood kept in culture. The TCR originated in a human donor with multiple sclerosis. The chain's CDR3 is CASSWTVMNTEAFF. In nucleotides, the CDR3 is TGTGCCAGCAGCTGGACAGTAATGAACACTGAAGCTTTCTTT.